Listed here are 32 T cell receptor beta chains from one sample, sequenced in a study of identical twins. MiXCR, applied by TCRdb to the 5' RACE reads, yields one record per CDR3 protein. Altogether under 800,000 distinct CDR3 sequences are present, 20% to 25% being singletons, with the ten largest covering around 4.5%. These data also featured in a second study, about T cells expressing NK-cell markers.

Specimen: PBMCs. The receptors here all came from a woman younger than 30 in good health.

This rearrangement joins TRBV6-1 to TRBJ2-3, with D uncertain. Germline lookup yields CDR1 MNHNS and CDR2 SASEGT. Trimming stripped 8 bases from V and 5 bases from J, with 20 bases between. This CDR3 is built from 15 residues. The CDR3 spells CASGTTTGSGDTQYF. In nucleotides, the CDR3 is TGTGCCAGCGGAACCACGACCGGGTCTGGAGATACGCAGTATTTT.

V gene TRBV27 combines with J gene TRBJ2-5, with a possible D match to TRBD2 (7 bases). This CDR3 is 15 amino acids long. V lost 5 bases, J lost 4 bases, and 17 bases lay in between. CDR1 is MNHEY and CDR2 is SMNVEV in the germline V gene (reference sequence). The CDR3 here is CASSPSWGGGETQYF. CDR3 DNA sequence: TGTGCCAGCAGTCCCAGCTGGGGGGGCGGAGAGACCCAGTACTTC.

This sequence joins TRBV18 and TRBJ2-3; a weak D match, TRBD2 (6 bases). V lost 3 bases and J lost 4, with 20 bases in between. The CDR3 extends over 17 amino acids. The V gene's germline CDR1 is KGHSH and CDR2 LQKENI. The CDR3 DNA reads TGTGCCAGCTCACCTGTTTTGCGGGATTCCGCTGCAGATACGCAGTATTTT. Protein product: CASSPVLRDSAADTQYF.

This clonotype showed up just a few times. CDR3 DNA sequence: TGCAGTGCGAGATCTAGCGGGAGCTACAATGAGCAGTTCTTC. It is translated as CSARSSGSYNEQFF. The chain uses TRBV20-1 and TRBJ2-1; 10 bases agree with TRBD2. The CDR3 totals 14 residues. V gave up 6 bases and J gave up 3 bases; unmatched junction bases: 5. The germline gives CDR1 DFQATT, CDR2 SNEGSKA (reference sequence).

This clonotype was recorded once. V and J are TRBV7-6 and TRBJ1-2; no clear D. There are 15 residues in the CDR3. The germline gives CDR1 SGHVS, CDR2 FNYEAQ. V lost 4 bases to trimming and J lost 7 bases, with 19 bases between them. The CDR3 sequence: CASSSRPDGMSGYTF. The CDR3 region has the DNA TGTGCCAGCAGCTCGAGACCCGACGGAATGAGTGGCTACACCTTC.

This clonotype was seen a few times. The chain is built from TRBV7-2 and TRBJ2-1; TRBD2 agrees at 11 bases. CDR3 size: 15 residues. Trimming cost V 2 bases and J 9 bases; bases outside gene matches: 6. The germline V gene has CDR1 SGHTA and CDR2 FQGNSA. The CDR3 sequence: CASSLSSTSGSEQFF. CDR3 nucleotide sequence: TGTGCCAGCAGCTTAAGTTCTACTAGCGGGAGTGAGCAGTTCTTC. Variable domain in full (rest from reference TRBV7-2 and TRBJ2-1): GAGVSQSPSNKVTEKGKDVELRCDPISGHTALYWYRQSLGQGLEFLIYFQGNSAPDKSGLPSDRFSAERTGGSVSTLTIQRTQQEDSAVYLCASSLSSTSGSEQFFGPGTRLTVL.

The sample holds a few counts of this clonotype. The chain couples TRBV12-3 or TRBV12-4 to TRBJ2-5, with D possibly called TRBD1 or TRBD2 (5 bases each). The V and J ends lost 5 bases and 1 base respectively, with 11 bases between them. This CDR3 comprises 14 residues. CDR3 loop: CASSRGVLQETQYF. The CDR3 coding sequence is TGTGCCAGCAGTCGAGGGGTTCTCCAAGAGACCCAGTACTTC.

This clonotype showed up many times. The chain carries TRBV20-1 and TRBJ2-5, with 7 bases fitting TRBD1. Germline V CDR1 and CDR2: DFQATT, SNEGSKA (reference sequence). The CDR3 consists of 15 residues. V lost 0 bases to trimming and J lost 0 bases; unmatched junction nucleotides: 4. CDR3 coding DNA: TGCAGTGCTAGAGACCCGGGACAGAACCAAGAGACCCAGTACTTC. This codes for CSARDPGQNQETQYF.

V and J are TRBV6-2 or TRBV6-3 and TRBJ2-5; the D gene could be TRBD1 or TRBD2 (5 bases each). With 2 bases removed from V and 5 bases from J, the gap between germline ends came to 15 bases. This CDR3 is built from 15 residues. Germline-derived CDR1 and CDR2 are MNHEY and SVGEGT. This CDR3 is CASSYGGRARETQYF. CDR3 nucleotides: TGTGCCAGCAGTTACGGAGGCAGGGCAAGGGAGACCCAGTACTTC.

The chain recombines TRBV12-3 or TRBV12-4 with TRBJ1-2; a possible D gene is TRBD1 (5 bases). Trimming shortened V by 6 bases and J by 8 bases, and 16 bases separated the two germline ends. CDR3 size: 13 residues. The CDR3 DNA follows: TGTGCCAGCAGCCCCAGGGTTGGCGGGGGCTACACCTTC. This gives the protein CASSPRVGGGYTF.

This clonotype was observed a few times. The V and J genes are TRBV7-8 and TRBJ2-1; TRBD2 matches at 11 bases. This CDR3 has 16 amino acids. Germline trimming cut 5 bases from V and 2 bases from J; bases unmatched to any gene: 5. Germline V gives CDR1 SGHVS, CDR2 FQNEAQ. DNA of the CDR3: TGTGCCAGCAGCACACTAGCGGGAGTCGCCTACAATGAGCAGTTCTTC. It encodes CASSTLAGVAYNEQFF.

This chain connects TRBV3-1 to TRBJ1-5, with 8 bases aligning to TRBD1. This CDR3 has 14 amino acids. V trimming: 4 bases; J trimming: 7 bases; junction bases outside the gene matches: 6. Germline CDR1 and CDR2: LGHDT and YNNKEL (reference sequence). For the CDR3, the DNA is TGTGCCAGCAGCCCCGACAGGGGACGACAGCCCCAGCATTTT. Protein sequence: CASSPDRGRQPQHF.

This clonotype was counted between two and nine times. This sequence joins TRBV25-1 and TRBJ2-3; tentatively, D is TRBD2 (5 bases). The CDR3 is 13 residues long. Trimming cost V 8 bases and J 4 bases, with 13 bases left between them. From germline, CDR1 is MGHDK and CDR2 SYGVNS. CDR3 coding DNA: TGTGCCAGCGGCCTAGGAGGCGCAGATACGCAGTATTTT. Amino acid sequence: CASGLGGADTQYF.

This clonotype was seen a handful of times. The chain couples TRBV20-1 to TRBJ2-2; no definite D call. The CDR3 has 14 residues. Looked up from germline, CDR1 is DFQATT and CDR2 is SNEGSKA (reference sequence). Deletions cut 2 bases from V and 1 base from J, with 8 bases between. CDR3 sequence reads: CSARHDQNTGELFF. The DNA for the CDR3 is TGCAGTGCTAGACATGACCAGAACACCGGGGAGCTGTTTTTT.

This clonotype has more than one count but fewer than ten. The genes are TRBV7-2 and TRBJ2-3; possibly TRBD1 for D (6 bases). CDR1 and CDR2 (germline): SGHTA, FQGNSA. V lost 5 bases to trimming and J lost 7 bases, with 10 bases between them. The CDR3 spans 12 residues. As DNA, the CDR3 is TGTGCCAGCAGCCCCGACAGGAATACGCAGTATTTT. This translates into CASSPDRNTQYF.

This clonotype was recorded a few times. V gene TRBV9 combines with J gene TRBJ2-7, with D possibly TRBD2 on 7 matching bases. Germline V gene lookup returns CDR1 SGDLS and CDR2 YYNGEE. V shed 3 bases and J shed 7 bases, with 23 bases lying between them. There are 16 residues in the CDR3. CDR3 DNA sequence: TGTGCCAGCAGCGGCGGCGCGGGGGCCCCTTGGGTAGAGCAGTACTTC. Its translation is CASSGGAGAPWVEQYF.

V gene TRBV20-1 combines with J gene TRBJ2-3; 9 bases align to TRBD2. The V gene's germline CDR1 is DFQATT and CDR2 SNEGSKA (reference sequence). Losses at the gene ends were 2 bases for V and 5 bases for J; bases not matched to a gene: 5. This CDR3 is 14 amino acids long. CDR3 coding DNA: TGCAGTGCTAGAACAGCGGGGGGACAAGATACGCAGTATTTT. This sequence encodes CSARTAGGQDTQYF.

The CDR3 sequence: CATADMSGNTEAFF. In DNA form, the CDR3 reads TGTGCCACCGCGGACATGTCCGGGAACACTGAAGCTTTCTTT. The chain carries TRBV10-3 and TRBJ1-1, with TRBD1 as a possible D gene (5 bases). Trimming pared 10 bases from V and 1 base from J, leaving 16 bases between. The CDR3 runs to 14 residues. Germline-derived CDR1 and CDR2 are ENHRY and SYGVKD.

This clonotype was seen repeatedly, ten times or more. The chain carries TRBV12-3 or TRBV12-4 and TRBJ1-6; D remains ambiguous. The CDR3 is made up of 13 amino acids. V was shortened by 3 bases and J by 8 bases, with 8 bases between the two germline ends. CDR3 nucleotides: TGTGCCAGCAGTTTTCTTCTGGATTCACCCCTCCACTTT. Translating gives CASSFLLDSPLHF.

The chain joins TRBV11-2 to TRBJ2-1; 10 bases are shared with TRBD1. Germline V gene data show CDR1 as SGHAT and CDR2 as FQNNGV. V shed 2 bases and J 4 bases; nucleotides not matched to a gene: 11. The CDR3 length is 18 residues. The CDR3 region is CASSLIFWTGGEYNEQFF. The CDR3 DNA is TGTGCCAGCAGCTTAATTTTCTGGACAGGGGGAGAATACAATGAGCAGTTCTTC.

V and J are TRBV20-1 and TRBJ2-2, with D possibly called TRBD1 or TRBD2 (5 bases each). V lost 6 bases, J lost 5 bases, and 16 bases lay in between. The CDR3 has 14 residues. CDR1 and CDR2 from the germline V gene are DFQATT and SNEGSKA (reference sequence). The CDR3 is CSALVMRGTGELFF. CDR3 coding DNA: TGCAGTGCCCTCGTTATGAGGGGAACCGGGGAGCTGTTTTTT.

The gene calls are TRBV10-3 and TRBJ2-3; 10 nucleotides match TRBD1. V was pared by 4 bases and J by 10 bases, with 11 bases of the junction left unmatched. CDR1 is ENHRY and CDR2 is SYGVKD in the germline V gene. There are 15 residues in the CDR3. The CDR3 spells CAISAPGQGRGSQYF. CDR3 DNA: TGTGCCATCAGTGCTCCGGGACAGGGGAGGGGCTCGCAGTATTTT.

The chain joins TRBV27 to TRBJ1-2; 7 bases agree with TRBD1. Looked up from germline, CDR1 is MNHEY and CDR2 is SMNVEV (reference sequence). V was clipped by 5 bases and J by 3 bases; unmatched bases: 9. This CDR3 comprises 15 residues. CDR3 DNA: TGTGCCAGCAGTCCCCGGGACAGCACGTACTATGGCTACACCTTC. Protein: CASSPRDSTYYGYTF.

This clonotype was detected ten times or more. The CDR3 DNA sequence: TGTGCCAGCACCCCCCAGGGCTATGGCTACACCTTC. This encodes CASTPQGYGYTF. V gene TRBV12-3 or TRBV12-4 combines with J gene TRBJ1-2, with D possibly being TRBD1 (5 bases). The CDR3 contains 12 residues. V lost 7 bases and J lost 4, with 10 bases in between.

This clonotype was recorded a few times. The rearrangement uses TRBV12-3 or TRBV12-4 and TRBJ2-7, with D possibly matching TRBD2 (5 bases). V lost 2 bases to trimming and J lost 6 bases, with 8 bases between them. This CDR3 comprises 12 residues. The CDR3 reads CASSLLGGEQYF. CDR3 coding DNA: TGTGCCAGCAGTTTATTAGGAGGCGAGCAGTACTTC.

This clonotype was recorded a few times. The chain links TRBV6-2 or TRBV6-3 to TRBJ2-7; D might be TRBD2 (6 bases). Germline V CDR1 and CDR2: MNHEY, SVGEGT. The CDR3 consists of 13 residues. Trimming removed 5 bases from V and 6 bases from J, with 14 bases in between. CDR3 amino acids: CASSKQGLGEQYF. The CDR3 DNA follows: TGTGCCAGCAGTAAGCAGGGACTGGGCGAGCAGTACTTC.

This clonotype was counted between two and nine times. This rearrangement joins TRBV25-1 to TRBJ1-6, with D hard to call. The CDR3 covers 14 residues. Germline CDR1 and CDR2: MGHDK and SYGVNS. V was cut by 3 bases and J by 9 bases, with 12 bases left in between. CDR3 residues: CASSERLGSSPLHF. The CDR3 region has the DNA TGTGCCAGCAGTGAGAGACTGGGATCTTCACCCCTCCACTTT.

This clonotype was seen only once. The CDR3, as DNA: TGCGCCACCTGGGCCGAGACAGGGGCACAAGAGACCCAGTACTTC. Protein product: CATWAETGAQETQYF. J is TRBJ2-5 and V is TRBV5-1; 8 nucleotides line up with TRBD1. The trim removed 9 bases at V and 2 bases at J, leaving 12 bases unmatched. This CDR3 spans 15 amino acids. CDR1 SGHRS and CDR2 YFSETQ come from the germline V gene.

For the CDR3, the DNA is TGTGCCAGCAGCAAGGGCCCTAGCGGGAGTAACACCGGGGAGCTGTTTTTT. Protein sequence: CASSKGPSGSNTGELFF. The chain has TRBV11-2 and TRBJ2-2, with TRBD2 matching 10 bases. The CDR3 totals 17 residues. Losses at the gene ends were 5 bases for V and 2 bases for J; bases not matched to a gene: 8. Germline CDR1 reads SGHAT; CDR2 reads FQNNGV.

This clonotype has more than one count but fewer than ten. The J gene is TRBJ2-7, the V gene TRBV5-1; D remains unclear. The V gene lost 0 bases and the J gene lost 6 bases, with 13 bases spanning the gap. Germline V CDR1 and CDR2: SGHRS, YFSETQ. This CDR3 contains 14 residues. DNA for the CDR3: TGCGCCAGCAGCTTGGGTCGACACCGTGTCGAGCAGTACTTC. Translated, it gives CASSLGRHRVEQYF.

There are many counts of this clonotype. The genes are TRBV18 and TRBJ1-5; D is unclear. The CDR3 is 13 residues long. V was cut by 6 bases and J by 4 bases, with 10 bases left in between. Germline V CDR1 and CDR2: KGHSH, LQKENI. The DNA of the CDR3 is TGTGCCAGCTCGTCTAATAGTAATCAGCCCCAGCATTTT. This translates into CASSSNSNQPQHF.

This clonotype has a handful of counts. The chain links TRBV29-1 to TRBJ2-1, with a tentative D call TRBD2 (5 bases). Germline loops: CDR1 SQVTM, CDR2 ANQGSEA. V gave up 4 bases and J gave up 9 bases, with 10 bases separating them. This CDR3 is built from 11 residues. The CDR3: CSVVLGVEQFF. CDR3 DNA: TGCAGCGTTGTACTAGGTGTTGAGCAGTTCTTC.